The rows below give T cell receptor beta chains drawn from one sample of a study of T cell responses to AZD1222 COVID-19 vaccine. TCRdb's copy holds only in-frame clones and misses some; the assay was immunoSEQ multiplex PCR. The repertoire consists of over 45,000 clones, with 75% to 90% occurring once and the leading ten covering less than 6%. The sample in question was peripheral blood, obtained 28 days after the second AZD1222 dose. These receptors all stem from an adult who received the AZD1222 COVID-19 vaccine. CDR3s include the opening cysteine and the closing phenylalanine or tryptophan. A D gene is named only where the DNA matches it firmly. Rows give clone size only sometimes, using once, few, many, or a class for an expanded clone.

J gene	CDR3 length	D gene	V gene	clone size	CDR3 DNA	CDR3 protein
TRBJ1-2	13	-	TRBV12-3/TRBV12-4	-	TGTGCCAGCAGCCCACCTAGGCCGAATGGCTACACCTTC	CASSPPRPNGYTF
TRBJ1-3	14	-	TRBV5-1	-	TGCGCCAGCAGCTTGGCCGCCCGAGGAAACACCATATATTTT	CASSLAARGNTIYF
TRBJ2-3	15	TRBD2	TRBV10-3	-	TGTGCCATCTCCCCGACTAGCCAAAACACAGATACGCAGTATTTT	CAISPTSQNTDTQYF
TRBJ1-4	16	-	TRBV18	once	TGTGCCAGCTCACCTACCCTAGGGACCCTAAATGAAAAACTGTTTTTT	CASSPTLGTLNEKLFF
TRBJ2-7	12	-	TRBV7-2	-	TGTGCCAGCAGCTTAGGGTGGGACGAGCAGTACTTC	CASSLGWDEQYF
TRBJ2-1	15	TRBD2	TRBV6-4	medium-sized	TGTGCCAGCAGTGACGGGAGCGGGGGGGCCGGAGAGCAGTTCTTC	CASSDGSGGAGEQFF
TRBJ1-2	14	-	TRBV7-9	-	TGTGCCAGCAGCTTATCCAGCTATTTCTATGGCTACACCTTC	CASSLSSYFYGYTF
TRBJ1-2	16	TRBD1	TRBV19	-	TGTGCCAGTAGTATAGACCCTTGGGGGACAGACTATGGCTACACCTTC	CASSIDPWGTDYGYTF
TRBJ2-1	13	-	TRBV5-1	-	TGCGCCGGATTGTTAAACTCCTACAATGAGCAGTTCTTC	CAGLLNSYNEQFF
TRBJ2-7	11	-	TRBV11-2	-	TGTGCCAGCAGCCGTGGGGGCGAGCAGTACTTC	CASSRGGEQYF
TRBJ1-5	14	TRBD1	TRBV28	few	TGTGCCAGCAGTCCCGGACAGGGTGCTCAGCCCCAGCATTTT	CASSPGQGAQPQHF
TRBJ2-5	14	-	TRBV2	-	TGTGCCAGCACAATCCCGGGACTTCAAGAGACCCAGTACTTC	CASTIPGLQETQYF
TRBJ1-1	14	-	TRBV27	-	TGTGCCAGCAGTTTATTTTACACAGGGTTTGAAGCTTTCTTT	CASSLFYTGFEAFF
TRBJ2-6	14	-	TRBV28	-	TGTGCCACTAATCAATACTCTGGGGCCAACGTCCTGACTTTC	CATNQYSGANVLTF
TRBJ2-1	16	TRBD2	TRBV9	-	TGTGCCAGCAGCGCCAGCGGGAGGCCGGAACAGAATGAGCAGTTCTTC	CASSASGRPEQNEQFF
TRBJ2-1	16	TRBD2	TRBV11-3	-	TGTGCCAGCAGCTCCCGGGGACTAGCGGGTACCAATGAGCAGTTCTTC	CASSSRGLAGTNEQFF
TRBJ2-2	17	TRBD2	TRBV5-8	-	TGTGCCAGCAGCACCGGGACTAGCGGCCTCGCGGCCGGGGAGCTGTTTTTT	CASSTGTSGLAAGELFF
TRBJ1-2	14	TRBD1	TRBV28	-	TGTGCCAGCAGGAACGGACAGGCCTCCTATGGCTACACCTTC	CASRNGQASYGYTF
TRBJ2-1	13	TRBD2	TRBV4-3	once	TGCGCCAGCAGCCGGGGACTATTCAATGAGCAGTTCTTC	CASSRGLFNEQFF
TRBJ1-2	14	-	TRBV10-3	-	TGTGCCATCAGTGGGACAGTCAATAACTATGGCTACACCTTC	CAISGTVNNYGYTF
TRBJ2-7	13	TRBD1	TRBV7-2	-	TGTGCCAGCAGTTGGACAGGGGGCTACGAGCAGTACTTC	CASSWTGGYEQYF
TRBJ1-3	13	-	TRBV9	-	TGTGCCAGCAGCGCCCCCCCGGGTGACACCATATATTTT	CASSAPPGDTIYF
TRBJ2-2	16	TRBD1	TRBV13	-	TGTGCCAGCAGCTTAGAGGGACAGGGGAACACCGGGGAGCTGTTTTTT	CASSLEGQGNTGELFF
TRBJ2-1	14	-	TRBV3-1/TRBV3-2	once	TGTGCCAGCAGCCCACAGGGACCCTACAATGAGCAGTTCTTC	CASSPQGPYNEQFF
TRBJ1-2	15	-	TRBV19	-	TGTGCCAGTCAGGACGCCAGGGAATATGACTATGGCTACACCTTC	CASQDAREYDYGYTF
TRBJ1-1	14	-	TRBV6-5	-	TGTGCCAGCAGTCTAAGACAGGACCGCACTGAAGCTTTCTTT	CASSLRQDRTEAFF
TRBJ1-2	16	TRBD1	TRBV4-1	-	TGCGCCAGCAGCCCACCTCTGGCAGGGGGCACTTATGGCTACACCTTC	CASSPPLAGGTYGYTF
TRBJ2-2	15	-	TRBV24-1	-	TGTGCCACCTCCCGTTCTGGGCGCAACACCGGGGAGCTGTTTTTT	CATSRSGRNTGELFF
TRBJ1-3	15	-	TRBV9	-	TGTGCCAGCAGCGACCTGCAGGGGTCTGGAAACACCATATATTTT	CASSDLQGSGNTIYF
TRBJ2-7	14	-	TRBV28	-	TGTGCCAGCAGTTTATTAGCGATAACCTACGAGCAGTACTTC	CASSLLAITYEQYF
TRBJ2-3	16	-	TRBV4-2	-	TGTGCCAGCAGCCATGTCCTAGGCGGAAACACAGATACGCAGTATTTT	CASSHVLGGNTDTQYF
TRBJ2-1	13	TRBD2	TRBV7-9	-	TGTGCCAGCAGCTTAGGTAGCGGGGATGAGCAGTTCTTC	CASSLGSGDEQFF
TRBJ2-7	14	-	TRBV4-3	-	TGCGCCAGCAGCCAGGGGGTGAGCGGATACGAGCAGTACTTC	CASSQGVSGYEQYF
TRBJ2-7	16	TRBD2	TRBV6-2/TRBV6-3	few	TGTGCCAGCAGTTACGGCCTAGCGGGAGAGACCTACGAGCAGTACTTC	CASSYGLAGETYEQYF
TRBJ1-2	13	TRBD1	TRBV5-1	-	TGCGCCAGCAGCTCGGGACAGGGAGGAGGCTACACCTTC	CASSSGQGGGYTF
TRBJ2-5	16	-	TRBV1	-	TGCACCAGCAGCCAAGATTTGACAGGGGTATCGGAGACCCAGTACTTC	CTSSQDLTGVSETQYF
TRBJ1-3	14	TRBD1	TRBV7-6	-	TGTGCCAGCAGCTCGACAGGGGTGGGAAACACCATATATTTT	CASSSTGVGNTIYF